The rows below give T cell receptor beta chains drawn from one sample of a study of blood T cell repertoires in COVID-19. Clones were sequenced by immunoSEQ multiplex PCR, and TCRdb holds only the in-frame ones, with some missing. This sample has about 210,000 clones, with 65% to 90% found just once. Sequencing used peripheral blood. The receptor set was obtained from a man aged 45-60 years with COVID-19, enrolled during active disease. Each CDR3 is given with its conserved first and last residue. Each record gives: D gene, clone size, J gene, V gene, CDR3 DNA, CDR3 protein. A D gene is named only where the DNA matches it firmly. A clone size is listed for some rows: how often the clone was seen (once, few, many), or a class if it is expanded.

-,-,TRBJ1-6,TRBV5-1,TGCGCCAGCAGCTCCCCTGGGGACACCCTCCACTTT,CASSSPGDTLHF
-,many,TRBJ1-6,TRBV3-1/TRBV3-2,TGTGCCAGCAGCCAAGGGTACCCGGGATCACCCCTCCACTTT,CASSQGYPGSPLHF
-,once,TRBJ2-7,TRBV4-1,TGCGCCAGCAGCCCTTCTTCCACAGGGAACACCTACGAGCAGTACTTC,CASSPSSTGNTYEQYF
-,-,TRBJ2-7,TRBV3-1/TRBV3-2,TGTGCCAGCAGCCAAGATACGCCCTGGACTCACTCCTACGAGCAGTACTTC,CASSQDTPWTHSYEQYF
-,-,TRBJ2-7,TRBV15,TGTGCCACCAGCCTGGGCCGGCTCTACGAGCAGTACTTC,CATSLGRLYEQYF
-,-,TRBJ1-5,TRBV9,TGTGCCAGCAGCGTCGGGGGTATCGATCAGCCCCAGCATTTT,CASSVGGIDQPQHF
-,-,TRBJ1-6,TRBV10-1,TGCGCCAGCAGTGAACCCAGTAATTCACCCCTCCACTTT,CASSEPSNSPLHF
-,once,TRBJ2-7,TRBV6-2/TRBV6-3,TGTGCCAGCAGCGACAGAATTTACAGCTCCTACGAGCAGTACTTC,CASSDRIYSSYEQYF
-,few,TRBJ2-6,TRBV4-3,TGCGCCAGCAGCCAAGAACCCGGGGCTGGGGCCAACGTCCTGACTTTC,CASSQEPGAGANVLTF
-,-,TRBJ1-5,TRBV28,TGTGTGGCGGGAAGCAATCAGCCCCAGCATTTT,CVAGSNQPQHF
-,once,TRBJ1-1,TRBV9,TGTGCCAGCAGCGCTCAGGGGCGGAACACTGAAGCTTTCTTT,CASSAQGRNTEAFF
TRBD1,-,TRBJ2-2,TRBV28,TGTGCCAGCAGCACAACTAGGACAGGTCGAACCGGGGAGCTGTTTTTT,CASSTTRTGRTGELFF
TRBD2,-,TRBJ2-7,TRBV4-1,TGCGCCAGCAGCCAATTGACTAGCGGTGGCTACGAGCAGTACTTC,CASSQLTSGGYEQYF
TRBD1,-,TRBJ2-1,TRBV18,TGTGCCAGCTCACCTTCCGTGACAGGGTACAATGAGCAGTTCTTC,CASSPSVTGYNEQFF
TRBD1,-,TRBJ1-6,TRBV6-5,TGTGCCACCTTAGACAGGGAACGTTCACCCCTCCACTTT,CATLDRERSPLHF
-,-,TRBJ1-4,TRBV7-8,TGTGCCAGCAGCTTACGGACACGTACTAATGAAAAACTGTTTTTT,CASSLRTRTNEKLFF
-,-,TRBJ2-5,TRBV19,TGTGCCAGTAGACCCCGTGGAGCCTCCCGGGAGACCCAGTACTTC,CASRPRGASRETQYF
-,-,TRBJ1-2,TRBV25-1,TGTGCCAGCAGTGAGGGGGGTTGGGGCACTAACTATGGCTACACCTTC,CASSEGGWGTNYGYTF
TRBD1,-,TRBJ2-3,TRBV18,TGTGCCAGCTCACCGAGACAGGGTCGGGAAGATACGCAGTATTTT,CASSPRQGREDTQYF
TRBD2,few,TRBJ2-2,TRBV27,TGTGCCAGCAGTCCGACCCCTAGCGGGAGAAACACCGGGGAGCTGTTTTTT,CASSPTPSGRNTGELFF
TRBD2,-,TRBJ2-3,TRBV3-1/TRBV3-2,TGTGCCAGCAGCCGTCTCAGTGTAGGGACTAGCGGTGCAGATACGCAGTATTTT,CASSRLSVGTSGADTQYF
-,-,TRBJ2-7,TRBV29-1,TGCGCGACAGTAACCTCCTACGAGCAGTACTTC,CATVTSYEQYF
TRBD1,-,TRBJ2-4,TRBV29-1,TGCAGCGCGGCGGGGCAGGGGGCGTCCAAAAACATTCAGTACTTC,CSAAGQGASKNIQYF
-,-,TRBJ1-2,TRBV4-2,TGTGCCAGCAGCCAAGAAAGCTTGGGAGGCCACTATGGCTACACCTTC,CASSQESLGGHYGYTF
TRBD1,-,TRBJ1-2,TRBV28,TGTGCCAGCAGTTTGGGGGGACAGGGTCATGGCTACACCTTC,CASSLGGQGHGYTF
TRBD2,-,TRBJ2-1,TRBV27,TGTGCCAGCAGTTGGGCGGGGGGGGGCAATGAGCAGTTCTTC,CASSWAGGGNEQFF
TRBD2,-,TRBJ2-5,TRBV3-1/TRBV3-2,TGTGCCAGCAGCCAGAGCGTAGCGGGGGGCGCGGTGGAGACCCAGTACTTC,CASSQSVAGGAVETQYF
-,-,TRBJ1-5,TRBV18,TGTGCCAGCTCACCCTCCGACAATAGCAATCAGCCCCAGCATTTT,CASSPSDNSNQPQHF
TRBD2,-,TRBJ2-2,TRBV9,TGTGCCAGCAGCGTCCAACCGGGACTAGCTACCGGGGAGCTGTTTTTT,CASSVQPGLATGELFF
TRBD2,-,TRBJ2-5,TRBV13,TGTGCCAGCAGCCGCTCACTAGCGGGGGGCGGGGAGACCCAGTACTTC,CASSRSLAGGGETQYF
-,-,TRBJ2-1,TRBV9,TGTGCCAGCAGCGTAGGCAGGGGGGCGTACAATGAGCAGTTCTTC,CASSVGRGAYNEQFF
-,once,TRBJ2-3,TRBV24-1,TGTGCCACCAGTGATGAGGGAACAGATACGCAGTATTTT,CATSDEGTDTQYF
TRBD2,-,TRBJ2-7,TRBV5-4,TGTGCCAGCAGCGTGGAGCCTAGCGGAACTCGGGAGCAGTACTTC,CASSVEPSGTREQYF
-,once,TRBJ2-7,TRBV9,TGTGCCAGCAGCGTAGTTGGCCAGGCCAGCGAGCAGTACTTC,CASSVVGQASEQYF
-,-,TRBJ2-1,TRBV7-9,TGTGCCAGCAGCTTAAACAGGCTAAATGAGCAGTTCTTC,CASSLNRLNEQFF
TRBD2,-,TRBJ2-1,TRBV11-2,TGTGCCAGCAGCTGGGGGACTAACAATGAGCAGTTCTTC,CASSWGTNNEQFF
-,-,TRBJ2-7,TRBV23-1,TGCGCCAGCAGTCAAACAGGTTACGAGCAGTACTTC,CASSQTGYEQYF
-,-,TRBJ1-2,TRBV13,TGTGCCAGCAGCCCCGGGGAGGTGATAGCTAACTATGGCTACACCTTC,CASSPGEVIANYGYTF
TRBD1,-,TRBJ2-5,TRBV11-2,TGTGCCAGCAGCACGCAGACAGGGGGACGCCTAGAGACCCAGTACTTC,CASSTQTGGRLETQYF
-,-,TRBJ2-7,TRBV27,TGTGCCAGCAGTTTAACGAACGCGGGCCCCTCCTACGAGCAGTACTTC,CASSLTNAGPSYEQYF
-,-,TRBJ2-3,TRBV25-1,TGTGCCAGCAGTGATTATACAGGGAGCACAGATACGCAGTATTTT,CASSDYTGSTDTQYF
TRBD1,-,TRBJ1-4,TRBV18,TGTGCCAGCTCCCCGGGACAGTCTAATGAAAAACTGTTTTTT,CASSPGQSNEKLFF
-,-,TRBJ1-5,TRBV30,TGTGCCTGGAGTGTACCGGGTCAGCCCCAGCATTTT,CAWSVPGQPQHF